These 30 T cell receptor beta chains share one sample of origin, sequenced in a study of CD8 T cells in ankylosing spondylitis. MiXCR, applied by TCRdb to the 5' RACE reads, yields one record per CDR3 protein. The table includes about 210,000 distinct CDR3 sequences, about 7.3% detected once. Which antigens these TCRs recognize remains unknown. Whole-study results and caveats: Apparently characteristic of ankylosing spondylitis blood was a TCR beta motif (fewer than 10 highly homologous variants).

Sequencing input: blood, either unsorted or a sorted T cell fraction (not recorded which). Every receptor here comes from a male donor with ankylosing spondylitis.

This clonotype was seen ten or more times. V usage is TRBV30 and J usage is TRBJ2-7; D ambiguous. V was pared by 4 bases and J by 1 base, with 8 bases between. Germline CDR1 GTSNPN, CDR2 SVGIG (reference sequence). The CDR3 spans 12 residues. The CDR3 region has the DNA TGTGCCTGGACCGTGGGGTCCTACGAGCAGTACTTC. Translation: CAWTVGSYEQYF.

This clonotype was detected many times. The V gene is TRBV2, the J gene TRBJ1-3, with 7 bases aligning to TRBD1. The length of the CDR3 is 17 residues. V was pared by 6 bases and J by 0 bases, with 11 bases of the junction left unmatched. CDR1 is SNHLY, CDR2 FYNNEI, per germline. CDR3 DNA sequence: TGTGCCAGCAGCCTCCGGGACAGAAATCTCTCTGGAAACACCATATATTTT. Its translation is CASSLRDRNLSGNTIYF.

In its sample, this clonotype was seen many times. The V call is TRBV9, the J call TRBJ2-1; D call uncertain. V was cut by 0 bases and J by 8 bases, with 9 bases left in between. The CDR3 is 13 amino acids. CDR1 and CDR2 (germline): SGDLS, YYNGEE. The CDR3 DNA is TGTGCCAGCAGCGTAGTGGTTCGGGATGAGCAGTTCTTC. Amino acids: CASSVVVRDEQFF.

The V gene is TRBV5-5, the J gene TRBJ1-1, with 7 bases matching TRBD1. V shed 0 bases, J shed 11 bases, and the junction held 16 bases outside the gene matches. Germline V gene sequence: CDR1 SGHKS, CDR2 YYEKEE (reference sequence). This CDR3 is 16 amino acids long. CDR3 in amino acids: CASSLGWGQRPSKAFF. CDR3 in DNA: TGTGCCAGCAGCTTGGGTTGGGGACAGAGGCCGAGTAAGGCTTTCTTT.

This clonotype was found many times. The chain links TRBV27 to TRBJ2-1, with 14 positions matching TRBD2. CDR1 is MNHEY, CDR2 SMNVEV, per germline (reference sequence). The CDR3 loop spans 18 amino acids. Trimming cost V 6 bases and J 4 bases; bases outside gene matches: 11. Written as DNA, the CDR3 is TGTGCCAGCAGCCCCCTCGGACTAGCGGGAGGCCGATACAATGAGCAGTTCTTC. It specifies CASSPLGLAGGRYNEQFF.

This clonotype has at least ten counts. CDR3 protein: CASSRAPGTGDTEAFF. The CDR3, as DNA: TGTGCCAGCAGCCGAGCCCCTGGGACAGGGGACACTGAAGCTTTCTTT. This chain links TRBV9 with TRBJ1-1, with 10 bases identical to TRBD1. V gave up 4 bases and J gave up 3 bases; unmatched junction bases: 9. The germline V gene has CDR1 SGDLS and CDR2 YYNGEE. The CDR3 runs to 16 residues.

This clonotype was counted ten times or more. The chain couples TRBV9 to TRBJ2-1; 7 bases are shared with TRBD1. Trimming took 4 bases from V and 9 from J; bases not matched to a gene: 4. The length of the CDR3 is 12 residues. Looked up from germline, CDR1 is SGDLS and CDR2 is YYNGEE. The CDR3 region is CASSRTGGEQFF. In DNA, the CDR3 is TGTGCCAGCAGCCGGACAGGAGGTGAGCAGTTCTTC.

This clonotype was detected ten times or more. This chain connects TRBV28 to TRBJ2-2; D is unclear. V gave up 0 bases and J gave up 2 bases, with 4 bases separating them. CDR3 length: 14 residues. The V gene's germline CDR1 is MDHEN and CDR2 SYDVKM. As DNA, the CDR3 is TGTGCCAGCAGTTTATGGGGCAACACCGGGGAGCTGTTTTTT. This encodes CASSLWGNTGELFF. The complete variable domain, with remaining parts taken from reference TRBV28 and TRBJ2-2, reads DVKVTQSSRYLVKRTGEKVFLECVQDMDHENMFWYRQDPGLGLRLIYFSYDVKMKEKGDIPEGYSVSREKKERFSLILESASTNQTSMYLCASSLWGNTGELFFGEGSRLTVL.

This clonotype was detected only a few times. The chain carries TRBV5-1 and TRBJ2-4, with D perhaps matching TRBD1 (6 bases). Germline V CDR1 and CDR2: SGHRS, YFSETQ. V was pared by 2 bases and J by 0 bases, with 15 bases between. The CDR3 contains 17 residues. The CDR3 loop reads CASSLNWGQLAKNIQYF. The DNA for the CDR3 is TGCGCCAGCAGCTTAAACTGGGGGCAGCTAGCCAAAAACATTCAGTACTTC.

This clonotype was counted at least ten times. This chain connects TRBV9 to TRBJ2-7; a weak D match, TRBD2 (6 bases). CDR3 length equals 15 residues. Germline V gene lookup returns CDR1 SGDLS and CDR2 YYNGEE. V shed 3 bases and J shed 6 bases, with 19 bases lying between them. This CDR3 is CASSGSSGPSGEQYF. The CDR3 bases are TGTGCCAGCAGCGGGTCAAGCGGGCCAAGCGGCGAGCAGTACTTC.

This clonotype came up many times. The gene calls are TRBV27 and TRBJ2-1, with a possible D match to TRBD2 (8 bases). V was shortened by 5 bases and J by 7 bases, with 15 bases between the two germline ends. This CDR3 is 14 amino acids long. Germline V CDR1 and CDR2: MNHEY, SMNVEV (reference sequence). CDR3 loop: CASSPGGLVNEQFF. CDR3 in DNA: TGTGCCAGCAGTCCAGGGGGACTAGTAAATGAGCAGTTCTTC.

J is TRBJ2-7 and V is TRBV4-1; D may be TRBD2 (5 bases). The CDR3 sequence is 16 residues long. CDR1 and CDR2 from the germline V gene are MGHRA and YSYEKL. With 1 base removed from V and 6 bases from J, the gap between germline ends came to 19 bases. DNA for the CDR3: TGCGCCAGCAGCCAAGGGGTAAGCGGCTCATCCCTCGAGCAGTACTTC. As protein: CASSQGVSGSSLEQYF.

Many counts were recorded for this clonotype. The chain uses TRBV6-1 and TRBJ2-1; D remains ambiguous. This CDR3 contains 13 residues. The V gene's germline CDR1 is MNHNS and CDR2 SASEGT. V was pared by 6 bases and J by 8 bases, with 14 bases between. CDR3 region: CASRLRDNDEQFF. The CDR3 DNA is TGTGCCAGCAGGCTACGCGACAACGATGAGCAGTTCTTC.

This clonotype was seen many times. The chain couples TRBV28 to TRBJ1-2; 7 bases align to TRBD1. This CDR3 has 15 amino acids. V dropped 2 bases and J dropped 0; count of bases not matched to a gene: 3. The V gene's germline CDR1 is MDHEN and CDR2 SYDVKM. In nucleotides, the CDR3 is TGTGCCAGCAGTTTAGGCAGGGGGACTAACTATGGCTACACCTTC. This encodes CASSLGRGTNYGYTF.

This clonotype was seen at least ten times. The genes are TRBV5-1 and TRBJ2-1, with D perhaps given as TRBD1 or TRBD2 (5 bases each). From germline, CDR1 is SGHRS and CDR2 YFSETQ. This CDR3 has 15 residues. Trimming took off 0 bases at V and 4 bases at J, with 11 bases between the two ends. This CDR3 reads CASSLVGPKYNEQFF. DNA of the CDR3: TGCGCCAGCAGCTTGGTGGGACCAAAGTACAATGAGCAGTTCTTC.

The rearrangement uses TRBV11-2 and TRBJ2-3; possible D gene TRBD2, 6 bases. Deletions cut 5 bases from V and 0 bases from J, with 21 bases between. Germline V gives CDR1 SGHAT, CDR2 FQNNGV. There are 18 residues in the CDR3. CDR3: CASSIRGPGAASTDTQYF. The CDR3 DNA reads as TGTGCCAGCAGCATTAGAGGGCCGGGAGCAGCTAGCACAGATACGCAGTATTTT.

The J gene is TRBJ2-7, the V gene TRBV6-5; a weak D match, TRBD1 (5 bases). The CDR3 consists of 14 residues. In germline, CDR1 is MNHEY, CDR2 SVGAGI. Trimming pared 6 bases from V and 5 bases from J, leaving 17 bases between. Here the CDR3 reads CASSPQGWRDEQYF. For the CDR3, the DNA is TGTGCCAGCAGCCCGCAGGGATGGCGTGACGAGCAGTACTTC.

This clonotype was detected ten times or more. The chain joins TRBV5-1 to TRBJ2-2; D tentatively fits TRBD1 or TRBD2 (5 bases each). Trimming stripped 0 bases from V and 7 bases from J, with 13 bases between. Germline V lookup: CDR1 SGHRS, CDR2 YFSETQ. The CDR3 loop spans 15 amino acids. The CDR3 nucleotides are TGCGCCAGCAGCTTGGACAGGCCGGGGAGCGGGGAGCTGTTTTTT. Translation gives CASSLDRPGSGELFF.

This clonotype appeared many times. The J gene is TRBJ2-6, the V gene TRBV6-5, with D possibly TRBD1 on 5 matching bases. CDR3 length: 19 residues. CDR1 and CDR2 from the germline V gene are MNHEY and SVGAGI. Trimming cost V 4 bases and J 0 bases, with 19 bases left between them. The CDR3 DNA sequence: TGTGCCAGCAGTTTCCTAGACAGTTTCGGAATCTCTGGGGCCAACGTCCTGACTTTC. It yields the protein CASSFLDSFGISGANVLTF.

The V and J genes are TRBV29-1 and TRBJ2-3; D remains unclear. Germline CDR1 reads SQVTM; CDR2 reads ANQGSEA. V lost 4 bases and J lost 1, with 12 bases in between. CDR3 length equals 14 residues. The CDR3 here is CSVAYGMGTDTQYF. Written as DNA, the CDR3 is TGCAGCGTTGCGTATGGGATGGGCACAGATACGCAGTATTTT.

In this sample, this clonotype turned up a few times. The rearrangement uses TRBV27 and TRBJ1-2; D remains ambiguous. The CDR3 length is 14 residues. Germline loops: CDR1 MNHEY, CDR2 SMNVEV (reference sequence). Trimming cost V 5 bases and J 2 bases, with 12 bases left between them. The CDR3 region is CASSPLGKNYGYTF. CDR3 in DNA: TGTGCCAGCAGTCCCCTTGGAAAGAACTATGGCTACACCTTC.

This clonotype was counted many times. V usage is TRBV12-3 or TRBV12-4 and J usage is TRBJ2-2; 11 positions match TRBD2. J lost 5 bases, V lost 4 bases, and 0 bases had no gene match. The CDR3 has 14 amino acids. CDR3 sequence reads: CASSWTSGTGELFF. Written as DNA, the CDR3 is TGTGCCAGCAGTTGGACTAGCGGGACCGGGGAGCTGTTTTTT.

There are many counts of this clonotype. The genes are TRBV4-3 and TRBJ2-3; weak D call: TRBD1 (5 bases). The CDR3 has 15 amino acids. V was clipped by 0 bases and J by 2 bases, with 9 bases between them. Germline CDR1 is LGHNA and CDR2 is YSLEER. CDR3 loop: CASSQDETDTDTQYF. In nucleotides, the CDR3 is TGCGCCAGCAGCCAAGATGAGACAGACACAGATACGCAGTATTTT.

This clonotype was seen many times. The rearrangement uses TRBV7-6 and TRBJ2-5; 14 bases fit TRBD2. Per germline, CDR1 SGHVS and CDR2 FNYEAQ. V shed 5 bases and J 7 bases; nucleotides not matched to a gene: 6. CDR3 length: 15 residues. The CDR3 loop is CASSRTSGGPGTQYF. CDR3 bases: TGTGCCAGCAGCCGGACTAGCGGGGGGCCGGGGACCCAGTACTTC.

The table lists this clonotype with many counts. The gene calls are TRBV21-1 and TRBJ2-1. TRBV21-1 is termed a pseudogene. The CDR3 covers 14 residues. CDR3 sequence reads: CASSKYTDRNEQFF. For the CDR3, the DNA is TGTGCCAGCAGCAAATACACGGACCGCAATGAGCAGTTCTTC.

The rearrangement joins TRBV29-1 to TRBJ2-7; 8 bases are a match to TRBD1. The V segment lost 0 bases and the J segment 7 bases; nucleotides outside the gene matches: 11. Germline V gene data show CDR1 as SQVTM and CDR2 as ANQGSEA. The CDR3 contains 15 residues. CDR3 residues: CSVEDQPTGVREQYF. CDR3 nucleotide sequence: TGCAGCGTTGAAGATCAACCGACAGGGGTTAGGGAGCAGTACTTC.

This clonotype was picked up many times. The chain uses TRBV9 and TRBJ1-6; unclear D gene. Germline-derived CDR1 and CDR2 are SGDLS and YYNGEE. The ends were cut back, 5 bases at V and 0 bases at J, with 6 bases in the middle. CDR3 length equals 14 residues. CDR3 residues: CASSGSSYNSPLHF. The DNA for the CDR3 is TGTGCCAGCAGTGGAAGCTCCTATAATTCACCCCTCCACTTT.

This clonotype was found many times. CDR3 amino acids: CASRTGGSPLHF. The CDR3 coding sequence is TGCGCCAGCAGAACAGGGGGTTCACCCCTCCACTTT. The chain uses TRBV5-1 and TRBJ1-6; 8 bases fit TRBD1. The CDR3 is 12 residues long. Per the germline V gene, CDR1 is SGHRS and CDR2 is YFSETQ. The J segment lost 9 bases and the V segment lost 5 bases, leaving 1 base of the junction unmatched.

This clonotype has at least ten counts. The CDR3 loop reads CASSPGLAGGHDPYEQYF. The CDR3 nucleotides read TGTGCCAGCAGCCCCGGACTAGCGGGAGGCCACGATCCCTACGAGCAGTACTTC. The chain combines TRBV11-1 with TRBJ2-7, with 14 bases aligning to TRBD2. Losses at the gene ends were 5 bases for V and 2 bases for J; bases not matched to a gene: 11. Per germline, CDR1 SGHAT and CDR2 FQDESV (reference sequence). The CDR3 loop spans 18 amino acids.

This clonotype was recorded at least ten times. This sequence joins TRBV5-1 and TRBJ2-2, with 8 bases fitting TRBD1. This CDR3 has 15 residues. Germline lookup yields CDR1 SGHRS and CDR2 YFSETQ. V shed 5 bases and J 2 bases; nucleotides not matched to a gene: 5. The CDR3 nucleotides read TGCGCCAGCAGAAACAGGGGGAGTAACACCGGGGAGCTGTTTTTT. This sequence encodes CASRNRGSNTGELFF.